This T cell receptor beta chain was sequenced for a study of CD8 T cells in ankylosing spondylitis. TCRdb independently ran MiXCR on the 5' RACE reads; one entry per CDR3 protein. The sample shows approximately 42,000 distinct CDR3 sequences, 3.5% to 4% of them seen only once. V was trimmed by 0 bases and J by 0 bases, leaving 9 bases between them. The V gene's germline CDR1 is SGDLS and CDR2 YYNGEE. The CDR3 consists of 16 residues. This clonotype came up many times. The chain links TRBV9 to TRBJ1-4; D remains unclear. This clonotype was obtained from a female donor with ankylosing spondylitis or in good health (not recorded which). The sample taken for sequencing was blood, either unsorted or a sorted T cell fraction (not recorded which). Here the CDR3 DNA reads TGTGCCAGCAGCGTAGGAGGAGGTGCAACTAATGAAAAACTGTTTTTT. It encodes CASSVGGGATNEKLFF.